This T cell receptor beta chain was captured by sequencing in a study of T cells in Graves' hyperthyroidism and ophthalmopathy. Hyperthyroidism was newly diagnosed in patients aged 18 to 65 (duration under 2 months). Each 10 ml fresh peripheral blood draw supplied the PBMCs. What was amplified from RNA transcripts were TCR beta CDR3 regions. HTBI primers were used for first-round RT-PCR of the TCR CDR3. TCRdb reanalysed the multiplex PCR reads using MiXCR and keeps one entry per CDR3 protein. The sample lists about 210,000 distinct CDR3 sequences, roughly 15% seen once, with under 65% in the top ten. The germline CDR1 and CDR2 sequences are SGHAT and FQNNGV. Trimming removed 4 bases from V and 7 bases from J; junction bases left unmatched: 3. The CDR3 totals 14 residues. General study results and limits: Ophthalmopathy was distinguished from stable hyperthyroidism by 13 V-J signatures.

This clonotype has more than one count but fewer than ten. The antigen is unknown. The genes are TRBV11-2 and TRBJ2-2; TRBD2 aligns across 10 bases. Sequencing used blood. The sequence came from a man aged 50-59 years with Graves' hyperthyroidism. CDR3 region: CASSSLAGIGELFF. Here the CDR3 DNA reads TGTGCCAGCAGCTCACTAGCGGGAATCGGGGAGCTGTTTTTT.